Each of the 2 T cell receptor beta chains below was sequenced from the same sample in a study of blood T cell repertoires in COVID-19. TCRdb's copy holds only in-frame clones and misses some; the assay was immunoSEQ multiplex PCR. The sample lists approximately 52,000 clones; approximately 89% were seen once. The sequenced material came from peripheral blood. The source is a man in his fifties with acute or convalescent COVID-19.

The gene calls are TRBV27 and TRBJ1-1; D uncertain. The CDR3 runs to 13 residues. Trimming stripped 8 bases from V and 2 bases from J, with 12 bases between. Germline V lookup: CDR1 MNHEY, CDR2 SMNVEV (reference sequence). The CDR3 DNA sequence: TGTGCCAGCTCTACTAGGGTAAACACTGAAGCTTTCTTT. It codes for CASSTRVNTEAFF.

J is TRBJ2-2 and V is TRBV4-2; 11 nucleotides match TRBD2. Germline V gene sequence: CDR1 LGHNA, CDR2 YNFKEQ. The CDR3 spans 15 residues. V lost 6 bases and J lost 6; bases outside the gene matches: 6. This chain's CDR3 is CASRRTSGGSGELFF. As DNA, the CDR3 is TGTGCCAGCAGGAGAACTAGCGGGGGCTCCGGGGAGCTGTTTTTT.